The clone carrying this T cell receptor (beta chain) was counted between two and nine times. The antigen is unknown. The data were obtained in a study of cytomegalovirus exposure and HLA in healthy donors. Overall study context: The approximately 120 validation repertoires were reported in a later analysis to have been generated on the same platform as the approximately 600 first-cohort repertoires. Regarding the study as a whole: Cytomegalovirus status, reportedly, was diagnosed with high specificity and sensitivity by the classifier.

Germline V gives CDR1 LNHDA, CDR2 SQIVND (reference sequence). Trimming stripped 4 bases from V and 3 bases from J, with 13 bases between. CDR3 length equals 16 residues. The data were produced by immunoSEQ multiplex PCR, yet TCRdb's version contains in-frame clones alone and is incomplete. The sample has over 120,000 clones, roughly 87% seen once. This chain connects TRBV19 to TRBJ1-6; no clear D. Sequencing input: PBMCs. The receptor was isolated from a man younger than 35 in good health and CMV-seropositive. The CDR3 region is CASSTGGQHYNSPLHF. The DNA of the CDR3 is TGTGCCAGTAGTACCGGTGGGCAACACTATAATTCACCCCTCCACTTT.